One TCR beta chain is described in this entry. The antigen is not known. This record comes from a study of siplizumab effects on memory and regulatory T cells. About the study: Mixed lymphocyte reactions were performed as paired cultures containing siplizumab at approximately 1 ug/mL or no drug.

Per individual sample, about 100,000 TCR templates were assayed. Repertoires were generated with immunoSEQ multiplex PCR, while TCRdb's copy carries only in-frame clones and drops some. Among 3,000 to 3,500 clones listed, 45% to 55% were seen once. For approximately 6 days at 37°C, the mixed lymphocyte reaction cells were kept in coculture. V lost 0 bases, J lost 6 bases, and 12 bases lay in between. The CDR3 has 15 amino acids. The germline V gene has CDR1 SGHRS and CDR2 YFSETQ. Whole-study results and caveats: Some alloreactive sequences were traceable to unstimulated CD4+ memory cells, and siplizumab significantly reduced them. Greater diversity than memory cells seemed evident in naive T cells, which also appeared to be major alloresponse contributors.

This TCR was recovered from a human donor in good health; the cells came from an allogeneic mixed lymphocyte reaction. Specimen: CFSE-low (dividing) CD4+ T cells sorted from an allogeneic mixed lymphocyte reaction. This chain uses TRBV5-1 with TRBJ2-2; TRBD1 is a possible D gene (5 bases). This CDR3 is CASSLGGPLAGELFF. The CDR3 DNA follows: TGCGCCAGCAGCTTGGGGGGCCCCCTCGCCGGGGAGCTGTTTTTT.